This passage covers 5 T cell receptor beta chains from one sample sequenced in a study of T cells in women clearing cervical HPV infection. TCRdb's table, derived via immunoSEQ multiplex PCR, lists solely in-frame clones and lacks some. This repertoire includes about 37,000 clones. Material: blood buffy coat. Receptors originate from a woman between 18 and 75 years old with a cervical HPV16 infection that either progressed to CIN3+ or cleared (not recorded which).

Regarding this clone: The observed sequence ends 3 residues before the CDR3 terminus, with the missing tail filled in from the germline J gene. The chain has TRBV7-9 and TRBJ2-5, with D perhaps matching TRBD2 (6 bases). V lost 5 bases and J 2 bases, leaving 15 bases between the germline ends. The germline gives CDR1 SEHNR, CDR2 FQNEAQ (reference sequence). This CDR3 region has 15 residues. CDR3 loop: CASSPGLLIQETQYF. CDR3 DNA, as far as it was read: TGTGCCAGCAGCCCGGGACTGCTAATTCAAGAGACC.

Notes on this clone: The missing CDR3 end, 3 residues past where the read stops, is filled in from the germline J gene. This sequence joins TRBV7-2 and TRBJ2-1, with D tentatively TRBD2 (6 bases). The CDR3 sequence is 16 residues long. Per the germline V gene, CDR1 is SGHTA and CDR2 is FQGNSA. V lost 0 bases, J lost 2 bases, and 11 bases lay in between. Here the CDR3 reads CASSLAGTLPYNEQFF. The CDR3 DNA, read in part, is TGTGCCAGCAGCTTAGCGGGGACTCTTCCCTACAATGAG.

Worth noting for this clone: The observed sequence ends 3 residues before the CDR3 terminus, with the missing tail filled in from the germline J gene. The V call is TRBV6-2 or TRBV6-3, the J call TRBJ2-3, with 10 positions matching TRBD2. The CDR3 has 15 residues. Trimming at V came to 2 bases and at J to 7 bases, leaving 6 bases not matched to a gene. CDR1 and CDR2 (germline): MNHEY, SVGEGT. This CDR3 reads CASSYGLAAPNTQYF. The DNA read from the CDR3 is TGTGCCAGCAGTTACGGACTAGCGGCGCCTAATACG.

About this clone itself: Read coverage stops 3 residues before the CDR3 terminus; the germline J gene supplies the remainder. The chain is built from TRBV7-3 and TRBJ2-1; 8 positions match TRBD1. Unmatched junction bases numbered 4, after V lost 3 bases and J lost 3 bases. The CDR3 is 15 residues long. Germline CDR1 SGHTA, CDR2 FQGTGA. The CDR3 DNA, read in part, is TGTGCCAGCAGCTTCGGACAGGGTAACTACAATGAG. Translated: CASSFGQGNYNE. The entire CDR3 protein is CASSFGQGNYNEQFF.

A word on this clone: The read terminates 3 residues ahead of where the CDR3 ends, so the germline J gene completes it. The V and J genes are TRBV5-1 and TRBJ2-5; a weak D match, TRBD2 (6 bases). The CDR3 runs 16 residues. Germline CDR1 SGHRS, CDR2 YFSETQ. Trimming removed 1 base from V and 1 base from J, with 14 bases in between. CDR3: CASSLRGSGFQETQYF. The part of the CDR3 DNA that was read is TGCGCCAGCAGCTTGCGGGGGTCAGGGTTCCAAGAGACC.